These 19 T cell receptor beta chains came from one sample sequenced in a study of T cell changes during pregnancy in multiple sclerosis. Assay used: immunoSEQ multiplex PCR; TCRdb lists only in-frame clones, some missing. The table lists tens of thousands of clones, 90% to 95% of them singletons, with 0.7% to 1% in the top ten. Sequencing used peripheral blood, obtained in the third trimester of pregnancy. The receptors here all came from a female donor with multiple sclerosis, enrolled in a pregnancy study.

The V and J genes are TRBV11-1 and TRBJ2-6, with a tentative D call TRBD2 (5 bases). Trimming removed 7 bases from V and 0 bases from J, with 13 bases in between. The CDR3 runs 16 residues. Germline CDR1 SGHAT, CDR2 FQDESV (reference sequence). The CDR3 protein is CASTLPGSSGANVLTF. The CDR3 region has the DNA TGTGCCAGCACCCTACCGGGGAGCTCTGGGGCCAACGTCCTGACTTTC.

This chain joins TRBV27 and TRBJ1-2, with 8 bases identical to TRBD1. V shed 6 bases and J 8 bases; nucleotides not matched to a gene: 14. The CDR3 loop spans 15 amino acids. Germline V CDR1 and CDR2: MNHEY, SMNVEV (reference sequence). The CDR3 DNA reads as TGTGCCAGCAGCCCACTCGGGACAGGAGGAAGCGGCTACACCTTC. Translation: CASSPLGTGGSGYTF.

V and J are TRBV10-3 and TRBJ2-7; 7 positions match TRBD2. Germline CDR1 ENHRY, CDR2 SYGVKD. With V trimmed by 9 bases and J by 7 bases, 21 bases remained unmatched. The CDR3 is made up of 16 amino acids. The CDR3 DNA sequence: TGTGCCATTGCCCTGGCTGTGGGGAGCGGGAATGGGGAGCAGTACTTC. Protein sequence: CAIALAVGSGNGEQYF.

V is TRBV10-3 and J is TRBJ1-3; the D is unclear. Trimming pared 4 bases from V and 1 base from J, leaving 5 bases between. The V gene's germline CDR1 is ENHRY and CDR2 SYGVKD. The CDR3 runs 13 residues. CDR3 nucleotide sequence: TGTGCCATCAGTGCGGGATCTGGAAACACCATATATTTT. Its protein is CAISAGSGNTIYF.

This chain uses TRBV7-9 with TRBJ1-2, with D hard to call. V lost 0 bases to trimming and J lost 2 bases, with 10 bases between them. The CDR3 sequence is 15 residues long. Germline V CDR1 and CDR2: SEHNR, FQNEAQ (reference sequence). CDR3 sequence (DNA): TGTGCCAGCAGCTTAGCAGCCAGCAGGAACTATGGCTACACCTTC. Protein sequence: CASSLAASRNYGYTF.

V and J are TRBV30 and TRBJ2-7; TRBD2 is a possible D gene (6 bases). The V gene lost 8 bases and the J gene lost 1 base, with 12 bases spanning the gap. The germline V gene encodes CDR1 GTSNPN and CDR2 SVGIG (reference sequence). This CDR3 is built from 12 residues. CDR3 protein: CARSEGSYEQYF. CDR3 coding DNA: TGTGCCCGATCGGAGGGATCCTACGAGCAGTACTTC.

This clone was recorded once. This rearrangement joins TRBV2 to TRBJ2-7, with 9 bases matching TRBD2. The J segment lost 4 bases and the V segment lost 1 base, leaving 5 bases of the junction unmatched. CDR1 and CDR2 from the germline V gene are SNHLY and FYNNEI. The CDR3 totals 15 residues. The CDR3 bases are TGTGCCAGCAGTGAAGGTAGCGGGAGTCTGTACGAGCAGTACTTC. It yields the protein CASSEGSGSLYEQYF.

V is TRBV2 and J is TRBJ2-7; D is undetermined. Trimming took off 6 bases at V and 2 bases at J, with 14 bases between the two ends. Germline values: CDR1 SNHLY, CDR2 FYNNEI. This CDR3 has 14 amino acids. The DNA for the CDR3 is TGTGCCAGCAGAAGCGCCCGTAACACCTACGAGCAGTACTTC. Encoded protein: CASRSARNTYEQYF.

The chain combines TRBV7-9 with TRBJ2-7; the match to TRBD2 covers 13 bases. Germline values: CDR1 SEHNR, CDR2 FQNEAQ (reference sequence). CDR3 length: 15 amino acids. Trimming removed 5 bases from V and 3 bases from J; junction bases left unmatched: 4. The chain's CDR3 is CASSGRTSGSYEQYF. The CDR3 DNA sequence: TGTGCCAGCAGCGGCCGGACTAGCGGGAGCTACGAGCAGTACTTC. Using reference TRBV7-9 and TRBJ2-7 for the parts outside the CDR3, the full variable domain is DTGVSQNPRHKITKRGQNVTFRCDPISEHNRLYWYRQTLGQGPEFLTYFQNEAQLEKSRLLSDRFSAERPKGSFSTLEIQRTEQGDSAMYLCASSGRTSGSYEQYFGPGTRLTVT.

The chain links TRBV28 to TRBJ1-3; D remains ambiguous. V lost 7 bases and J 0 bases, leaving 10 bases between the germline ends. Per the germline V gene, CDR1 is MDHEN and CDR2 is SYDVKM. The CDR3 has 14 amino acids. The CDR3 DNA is TGTGCCAGCATTCACCCGAGCTCTGGAAACACCATATATTTT. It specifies CASIHPSSGNTIYF.

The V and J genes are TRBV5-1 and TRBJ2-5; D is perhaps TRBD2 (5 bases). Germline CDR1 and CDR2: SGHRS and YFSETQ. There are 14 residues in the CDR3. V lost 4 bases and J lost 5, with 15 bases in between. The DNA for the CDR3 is TGCGCCAGCAGCCGGACTCTAAGCAGGGAGACCCAGTACTTC. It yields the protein CASSRTLSRETQYF.

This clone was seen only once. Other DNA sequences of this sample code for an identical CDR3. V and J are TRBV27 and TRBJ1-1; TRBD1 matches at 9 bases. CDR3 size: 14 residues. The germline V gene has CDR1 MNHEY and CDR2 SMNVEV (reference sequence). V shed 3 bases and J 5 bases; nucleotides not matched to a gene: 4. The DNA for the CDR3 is TGTGCCAGCAGTTTGACAGGGGGGTGGACTGAAGCTTTCTTT. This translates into CASSLTGGWTEAFF.

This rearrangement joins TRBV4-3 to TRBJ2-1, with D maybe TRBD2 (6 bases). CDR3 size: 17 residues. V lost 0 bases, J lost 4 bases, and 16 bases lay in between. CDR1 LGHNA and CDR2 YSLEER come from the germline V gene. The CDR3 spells CASSQDRASDPYNEQFF. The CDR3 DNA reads TGCGCCAGCAGCCAAGATAGGGCTAGCGACCCTTACAATGAGCAGTTCTTC.

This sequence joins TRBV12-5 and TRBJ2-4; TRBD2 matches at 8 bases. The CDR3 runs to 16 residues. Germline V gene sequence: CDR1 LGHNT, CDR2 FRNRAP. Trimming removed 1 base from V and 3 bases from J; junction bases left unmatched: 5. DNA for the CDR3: TGTGCTAGTGGTTTGGCGAGCGGGAGTGGCAAAAACATTCAGTACTTC. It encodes CASGLASGSGKNIQYF. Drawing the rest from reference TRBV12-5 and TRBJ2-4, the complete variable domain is DARVTQTPRHKVTEMGQEVTMRCQPILGHNTVFWYRQTMMQGLELLAYFRNRAPLDDSGMPKDRFSAEMPDATLATLKIQPSEPRDSAVYFCASGLASGSGKNIQYFGAGTRLSVL.

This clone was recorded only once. CDR3 amino acids: CASSIWGAYEQYF. The DNA of the CDR3 is TGTGCCAGTAGTATTTGGGGGGCCTACGAGCAGTACTTC. The chain links TRBV19 to TRBJ2-7; possible D gene TRBD2, 6 bases. Germline V lookup: CDR1 LNHDA, CDR2 SQIVND (reference sequence). V gave up 3 bases and J gave up 2 bases, with 8 bases separating them. This CDR3 contains 13 residues.

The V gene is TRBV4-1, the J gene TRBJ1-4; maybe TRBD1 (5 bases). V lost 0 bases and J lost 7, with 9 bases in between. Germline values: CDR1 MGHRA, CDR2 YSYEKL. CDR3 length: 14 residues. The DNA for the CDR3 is TGCGCCAGCAGCCAAGACAGGGCAACTGAAAAACTGTTTTTT. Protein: CASSQDRATEKLFF.

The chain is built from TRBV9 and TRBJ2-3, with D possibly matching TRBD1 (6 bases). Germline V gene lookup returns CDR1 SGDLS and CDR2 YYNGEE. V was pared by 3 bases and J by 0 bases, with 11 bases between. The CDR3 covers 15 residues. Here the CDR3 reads CASSEDRSSTDTQYF. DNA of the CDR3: TGTGCCAGCAGCGAAGACAGGTCTAGCACAGATACGCAGTATTTT.

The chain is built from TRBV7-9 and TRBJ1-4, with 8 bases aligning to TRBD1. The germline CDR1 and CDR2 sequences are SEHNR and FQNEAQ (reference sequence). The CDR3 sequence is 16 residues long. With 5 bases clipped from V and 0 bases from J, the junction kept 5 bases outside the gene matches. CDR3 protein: CASSVTGDPTNEKLFF. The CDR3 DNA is TGTGCCAGCAGCGTGACAGGGGATCCAACTAATGAAAAACTGTTTTTT.

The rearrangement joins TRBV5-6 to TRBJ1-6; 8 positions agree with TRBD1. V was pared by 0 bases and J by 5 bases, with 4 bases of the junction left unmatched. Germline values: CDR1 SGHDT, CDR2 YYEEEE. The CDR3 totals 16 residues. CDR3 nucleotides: TGTGCCAGCAGCTTGGTGGGGGACAGGAATAATTCACCCCTCCACTTT. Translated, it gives CASSLVGDRNNSPLHF.